These 11 T cell receptor beta chains came from one sample sequenced in a study of CD8 T cells in ankylosing spondylitis. Using its own MiXCR run on the 5' RACE reads, TCRdb lists one record per CDR3 protein. The repertoire includes under 200,000 distinct CDR3 sequences, around 10% of them detected once, and just under 30% sits in the top ten. Sequenced input: blood, either unsorted or a sorted T cell fraction (not recorded which). The receptor source for this set is a male donor with ankylosing spondylitis or in good health (not recorded which).

This clonotype has just a few counts. The V gene is TRBV5-1, the J gene TRBJ2-5, with a possible D match to TRBD2 (5 bases). Trimming stripped 7 bases from V and 5 bases from J, with 15 bases between. The germline V gene has CDR1 SGHRS and CDR2 YFSETQ. This CDR3 region has 13 residues. CDR3 in DNA: TGCGCCAGCGGTCTAGCTGGGCAGGAGACCCAGTACTTC. Its protein product is CASGLAGQETQYF.

The V gene is TRBV20-1, the J gene TRBJ2-7; 14 bases are a match to TRBD2. Germline CDR1 DFQATT, CDR2 SNEGSKA (reference sequence). The CDR3 extends over 15 amino acids. The DNA for the CDR3 is TGCAGCCGACTAGCGGGGGGGAACAACTTCTACGAGCAGTACTTC. Protein sequence: CSRLAGGNNFYEQYF.

The chain couples TRBV24-1 to TRBJ1-2; TRBD1 aligns across 7 bases. V trimming: 4 bases; J trimming: 4 bases; junction bases outside the gene matches: 5. The CDR3 has 14 amino acids. Germline CDR1 reads KGHDR; CDR2 reads SFDVKD. CDR3 in amino acids: CATSDRQGLYGYTF. The DNA for the CDR3 is TGTGCCACCAGTGACCGACAGGGCCTCTATGGCTACACCTTC.

The DNA for the CDR3 is TGTGCCAGCAGTTTAAGGTCCCCCTACGAGCAGTACTTC. Its translation: CASSLRSPYEQYF. The chain carries TRBV12-3 or TRBV12-4 and TRBJ2-7; D is unresolved. Trimming pared 2 bases from V and 2 bases from J, leaving 7 bases between. The CDR3 covers 13 residues.

This clonotype was counted at least ten times. The genes are TRBV27 and TRBJ2-7, with D possibly TRBD2 on 6 matching bases. The CDR3 length is 15 residues. V was pared by 7 bases and J by 2 bases, with 18 bases between. Germline CDR1 and CDR2: MNHEY and SMNVEV (reference sequence). CDR3 region: CASTPSSARAYEQYF. The CDR3 nucleotides read TGTGCCAGCACCCCATCTAGCGCCAGGGCCTACGAGCAGTACTTC.

The table lists this clonotype with many counts. The chain links TRBV24-1 to TRBJ2-7; 9 positions match TRBD1. V trimming: 3 bases; J trimming: 7 bases; junction bases outside the gene matches: 3. There are 13 residues in the CDR3. Germline CDR1 KGHDR, CDR2 SFDVKD. CDR3 sequence reads: CATSDPGTGEQYF. In DNA, the CDR3 is TGTGCCACCAGTGATCCAGGGACAGGGGAGCAGTACTTC.

This clonotype was counted between two and nine times. At one end the junction does not follow the germline gene, possibly because of a read error. The chain uses TRBV2 and TRBJ2-7; no clear D. There are 14 residues in the CDR3. Germline V gene data show CDR1 as SNHLY and CDR2 as FYNNEI. The CDR3 DNA reads TGTGCCAGCAATGAACGTACAATCGACTACGAGCAGTACTTC. It codes for CASNERTIDYEQYF.

This clonotype was recorded at least ten times. The chain employs TRBV12-3 or TRBV12-4 and TRBJ2-6; no firm D call. The CDR3 length is 16 residues. V was cut by 8 bases and J by 2 bases, with 16 bases left in between. Here the CDR3 reads CASESYLGTGANVLTF. The CDR3 nucleotides are TGTGCCAGCGAAAGTTACCTAGGGACTGGGGCCAACGTCCTGACTTTC.

This clonotype has a count of ten or more. The V call is TRBV12-3 or TRBV12-4, the J call TRBJ2-2; D gene ambiguous. The V end lost 3 bases, the J end lost 3 bases, and 5 bases lay between the germline ends. The CDR3 is 13 amino acids. This CDR3 is CASSFFDTGELFF. In DNA, the CDR3 is TGTGCCAGCAGTTTTTTCGACACCGGGGAGCTGTTTTTT.

This clonotype was seen a handful of times. In nucleotides, the CDR3 is TGTGCCAGCAGTTCCCCTAGGACCTCACTCCTTGGAACAGATACGCAGTATTTT. Amino acids: CASSSPRTSLLGTDTQYF. The V call is TRBV6-2 or TRBV6-3, the J call TRBJ2-3; D remains unclear. The CDR3 sequence is 18 residues long. Germline loops: CDR1 MNHEY, CDR2 SVGEGT. With 4 bases removed from V and 3 bases from J, the gap between germline ends came to 23 bases.

This clonotype was seen ten or more times. The chain's CDR3 is CSARYGGGNTGELFF. CDR3 nucleotides: TGCAGTGCTAGATACGGGGGAGGGAACACCGGGGAGCTGTTTTTT. The rearrangement uses TRBV20-1 and TRBJ2-2; D is possibly TRBD2 (6 bases). The CDR3 runs 15 residues. Germline CDR1 and CDR2: DFQATT and SNEGSKA (reference sequence). Trimming shortened V by 2 bases and J by 1 base, and 11 bases separated the two germline ends.